These 15 T cell receptor beta chains were sequenced from one sample in a study of T cells in Graves' hyperthyroidism and ophthalmopathy. The CDR3 regions of TCR beta were amplified from RNA transcripts. The primer set for the first-round RT-PCR of the TCR CDR3 was HTBI. TCRdb re-called the multiplex PCR reads with MiXCR, one entry per CDR3 protein. The sample yields fewer than 800,000 distinct CDR3 sequences, about 15% seen once. Sequences were obtained from blood. These receptors all come from a young man with Graves' hyperthyroidism.

As concerns this clonotype: Possible read error: a much larger clone is one base away. The chain uses TRBV5-1 and TRBJ1-1; D might be TRBD1 (5 bases). V lost 3 bases to trimming and J lost 4 bases, with 13 bases between them. Germline CDR1 SGHRS, CDR2 YFSETQ. The length of the CDR3 is 14 residues. CDR3 amino acids: CASSWDHLGTEAFF. CDR3 DNA: TGCGCCAGCAGCTGGGACCATCTCGGCACTGAAGCTTTCTTT. The complete variable domain, with remaining parts taken from reference TRBV5-1 and TRBJ1-1, reads KAGVTQTPRYLIKTRGQQVTLSCSPISGHRSVSWYQQTPGQGLQFLFEYFSETQRNKGNFPGRFSGRQFSNSRSEMNVSTLELGDSALYLCASSWDHLGTEAFFGQGTRLTVV.

The rearrangement joins TRBV4-1 to TRBJ1-1; the D gene is possibly TRBD1 (5 bases). Trimming removed 1 base at V and 0 bases at J, with 9 bases between. From germline, CDR1 is MGHRA and CDR2 YSYEKL. CDR3 size: 15 residues. CDR3 sequence (DNA): TGCGCCAGCAGCCAAGGCAGGGTGATGAACACTGAAGCTTTCTTT. Translating it yields CASSQGRVMNTEAFF.

The sample holds many counts of this clonotype. The genes are TRBV28 and TRBJ2-7, with TRBD2 as a possible D gene (5 bases). V was pared by 5 bases and J by 3 bases, with 29 bases between. CDR3 length: 19 amino acids. Germline values: CDR1 MDHEN, CDR2 SYDVKM. CDR3 bases: TGTGCCAGCAGTCCGACGGGAATAACCCTAAGCTGGGGAAACTACGAGCAGTACTTC. Amino acid sequence: CASSPTGITLSWGNYEQYF.

This clonotype was counted between two and nine times. The genes are TRBV15 and TRBJ1-1; D ambiguous. This CDR3 comprises 16 residues. Trimming removed 1 base at V and 1 base at J, with 13 bases between. Per germline, CDR1 LNHNV and CDR2 YYDKDF (reference sequence). CDR3 sequence: CATSRAILTANTEAFF. The DNA of the CDR3 is TGTGCCACCAGCAGAGCGATACTGACGGCGAACACTGAAGCTTTCTTT. The full variable domain, its missing parts supplied by reference TRBV15 and TRBJ1-1, is DAMVIQNPRYQVTQFGKPVTLSCSQTLNHNVMYWYQQKSSQAPKLLFHYYDKDFNNEADTPDNFQSRRPNTSFCFLDIRSPGLGDTAMYLCATSRAILTANTEAFFGQGTRLTVV.

This clonotype was counted ten times or more. The chain combines TRBV12-3 or TRBV12-4 with TRBJ2-2; the D gene is possibly TRBD2 (6 bases). Trimming stripped 3 bases from V and 1 base from J, with 21 bases between. The CDR3 extends over 19 amino acids. The CDR3 loop is CASSFGGLLRGENTGELFF. The CDR3 coding sequence is TGTGCCAGCAGTTTCGGGGGACTCCTACGCGGGGAGAACACCGGGGAGCTGTTTTTT.

This clonotype appeared many times. The chain is built from TRBV27 and TRBJ1-1, with 11 nucleotides matching TRBD1. The CDR3 spans 14 residues. Trimming cost V 4 bases and J 7 bases; bases outside gene matches: 5. The germline CDR1 and CDR2 sequences are MNHEY and SMNVEV (reference sequence). CDR3: CASSSWTGGFEAFF. The CDR3 coding sequence is TGTGCCAGCAGTTCCTGGACAGGGGGCTTTGAAGCTTTCTTT.

The table lists this clonotype with a few counts. The chain links TRBV10-1 to TRBJ2-7, with no clear D. This CDR3 is built from 13 residues. V lost 4 bases, J lost 4 bases, and 11 bases lay in between. Germline CDR1 and CDR2: WNHNN and SYGVQD (reference sequence). The CDR3 is CASSATGRYEQYF. The DNA of the CDR3 is TGCGCCAGCAGTGCCACCGGCCGGTACGAGCAGTACTTC.

The chain employs TRBV19 and TRBJ2-7; perhaps D is TRBD1 or TRBD2 (5 bases each). V was shortened by 3 bases and J by 4 bases, with 7 bases between the two germline ends. CDR3 length: 12 amino acids. Germline-derived CDR1 and CDR2 are LNHDA and SQIVND (reference sequence). Here the CDR3 reads CASSMGEYEQYF. Written as DNA, the CDR3 is TGTGCCAGTAGTATGGGGGAGTACGAGCAGTACTTC.

The chain has TRBV7-2 and TRBJ2-2, with TRBD2 as a possible D gene (6 bases). V shed 7 bases and J shed 6 bases, with 18 bases lying between them. The CDR3 is made up of 15 amino acids. Germline-derived CDR1 and CDR2 are SGHTA and FQGNSA. As DNA, the CDR3 is TGTGCCAGCACCCCTTGCGGGACGATCTCCGGGGAGCTGTTTTTT. Encoded protein: CASTPCGTISGELFF.

Note on this clonotype: The germline gene is not matched at one end of the junction; a read error may be the cause. The V and J genes are TRBV6-1 and TRBJ2-1; weak D call: TRBD1 (6 bases). CDR1 and CDR2 from the germline V gene are MNHNS and SASEGT. The CDR3 length is 15 residues. Written as DNA, the CDR3 is TGTGCCAGCAACCTACTAGGGGGAGCCTACAATGCGCAGTTCTTC. This sequence encodes CASNLLGGAYNAQFF.

This clonotype was seen many times. The chain uses TRBV20-1 and TRBJ1-1, with 7 positions matching TRBD1. V lost 3 bases to trimming and J lost 4 bases; unmatched junction nucleotides: 8. Per germline, CDR1 DFQATT and CDR2 SNEGSKA (reference sequence). The CDR3 is 14 amino acids. Here the CDR3 reads CSASGTTGRTEAFF. CDR3 DNA sequence: TGCAGTGCTAGTGGAACGACAGGGCGCACTGAAGCTTTCTTT.

This clonotype came up a few times. The genes are TRBV7-9 and TRBJ2-3, with 8 bases fitting TRBD2. The CDR3 loop spans 15 amino acids. Germline lookup yields CDR1 SEHNR and CDR2 FQNEAQ (reference sequence). V shed 4 bases, J shed 2 bases, and the junction held 5 bases outside the gene matches. CDR3 DNA sequence: TGTGCCAGCAGCTACGTAGCGGGAACCACAGATACGCAGTATTTT. Translation gives CASSYVAGTTDTQYF.

This clonotype was seen only a few times. A much larger clone differs by one base, so this may be a read error. The V call is TRBV28, the J call TRBJ2-7; unclear D gene. The CDR3 length is 14 residues. Germline loops: CDR1 MDHEN, CDR2 SYDVKM. The CDR3 sequence: CASSLLLSGYGQYF. Written as DNA, the CDR3 is TGTGCCAGCAGTCTCCTCCTGTCGGGCTACGGGCAGTACTTC. Combining the CDR3 with reference TRBV28 and TRBJ2-7 gives the whole variable domain DVKVTQSSRYLVKRTGEKVFLECVQDMDHENMFWYRQDPGLGLRLIYFSYDVKMKEKGDIPEGYSVSREKKERFSLILESASTNQTSMYLCASSLLLSGYGQYFGPGTRLTVT.

This clonotype was counted only a few times. CDR3 region: CASSLGSGGNYEQYF. CDR3 bases: TGCGCCAGCAGCTTGGGTAGCGGGGGAAACTACGAGCAGTACTTC. The V call is TRBV5-1, the J call TRBJ2-7; TRBD2 agrees at 9 bases. The CDR3 covers 15 residues. The J segment lost 3 bases and the V segment lost 0 bases, leaving 4 bases of the junction unmatched. The germline gives CDR1 SGHRS, CDR2 YFSETQ.

This rearrangement joins TRBV2 to TRBJ1-1; the D is unclear. The CDR3 is made up of 14 amino acids. Germline CDR1 reads SNHLY; CDR2 reads FYNNEI. V dropped 2 bases and J dropped 0 bases, with 7 bases sitting between them. The DNA for the CDR3 is TGTGCCAGCAGTGAATGGAAGGTGAACACTGAAGCTTTCTTT. Its translation is CASSEWKVNTEAFF.